Following are 9 T cell receptor beta chains from one sample sequenced in a study of a mutant IDH1 vaccine in newly diagnosed glioma. Time point of the sample: week 5, during vaccination. All doses held 300 ug of mutant IDH1 20-mer peptide, with topical imiquimod. Their antigens remain unidentified. Sequenced by immunoSEQ multiplex PCR; TCRdb stores in-frame clones only, minus some. The data hold around 58,000 clones, with roughly four fifths observed a single time. The specimen comprised PBMCs, sampled from a glioma patient whose treatment included an IDH1 peptide vaccine. The receptors originated from a young man with glioma.

The sample holds one count of this clone. The rearrangement joins TRBV19 to TRBJ2-2; TRBD2 agrees at 12 bases. The CDR3 contains 17 residues. Germline CDR1 reads LNHDA; CDR2 reads SQIVND (reference sequence). The J segment lost 5 bases and the V segment lost 4 bases, leaving 8 bases of the junction unmatched. Here the CDR3 DNA reads TGTGCCAGTAGTACCTCTAGCGGGGGGGCTCGTACCGGGGAGCTGTTTTTT. The encoded protein is CASSTSSGGARTGELFF.

This clone appeared once. The rearrangement links TRBV6-1 to TRBJ2-7; tentatively, D is TRBD2 (6 bases). The CDR3 spans 13 residues. The ends were cut back, 10 bases at V and 4 bases at J, with 17 bases in the middle. The germline V gene has CDR1 MNHNS and CDR2 SASEGT. CDR3 bases: TGTGCCACCGCGGGACGGGAAAATTACGAGCAGTACTTC. Translation: CATAGRENYEQYF.

The rearrangement uses TRBV6-4 and TRBJ2-5; D remains ambiguous. The CDR3 is 13 residues long. V dropped 4 bases and J dropped 4 bases, with 10 bases sitting between them. Germline values: CDR1 MRHNA, CDR2 SNTAGT. The CDR3 loop reads CASSANVGETQYF. CDR3 coding DNA: TGTGCCAGCAGTGCCAACGTTGGAGAGACCCAGTACTTC.

The V gene is TRBV28, the J gene TRBJ1-4; D is perhaps TRBD1 (5 bases). CDR3 length: 12 residues. CDR1 and CDR2 (germline): MDHEN, SYDVKM. V shed 3 bases and J shed 13 bases, with 12 bases lying between them. CDR3 in amino acids: CASSLFGGRLFF. In nucleotides, the CDR3 is TGTGCCAGCAGTTTGTTCGGGGGGAGACTGTTTTTT.

The V call is TRBV27, the J call TRBJ2-7; TRBD2 might be the D (6 bases). This CDR3 region has 12 residues. The V end lost 5 bases, the J end lost 6 bases, and 11 bases lay between the germline ends. Germline CDR1 is MNHEY and CDR2 is SMNVEV (reference sequence). The CDR3 loop reads CASSRRGFEQYF. In DNA, the CDR3 is TGTGCCAGCAGTCGTCGGGGGTTCGAGCAGTACTTC.

CDR3 DNA: TGTGCCAGCAGTTTTAAGGGGACACCAAATCAGCCCCAGCATTTT. Its protein product is CASSFKGTPNQPQHF. The rearrangement uses TRBV27 and TRBJ1-5, with D tentatively TRBD1 (6 bases). CDR3 length: 15 residues. Germline V gives CDR1 MNHEY, CDR2 SMNVEV (reference sequence). Trimming cost V 3 bases and J 4 bases, with 13 bases left between them.

The CDR3 DNA reads TGTGCCAGCAGCTCTGGAGGCAGGGTTGAGACCCAGTACTTC. Its translation is CASSSGGRVETQYF. The rearrangement uses TRBV7-6 and TRBJ2-5, with D perhaps matching TRBD1 or TRBD2 (5 bases each). Trimming shortened V by 4 bases and J by 5 bases, and 14 bases separated the two germline ends. The CDR3 loop spans 14 amino acids. Germline CDR1 SGHVS, CDR2 FNYEAQ.

V and J are TRBV6-5 and TRBJ1-3; 10 nucleotides align to TRBD1. The CDR3 length is 16 residues. J lost 2 bases, V lost 0 bases, and 1 base had no gene match. CDR1 and CDR2 from the germline V gene are MNHEY and SVGAGI. The CDR3, as DNA: TGTGCCAGCAGTTACTCCGGGACAGGGGCTGGAAACACCATATATTTT. Protein: CASSYSGTGAGNTIYF.

The rearrangement joins TRBV6-5 to TRBJ1-1; weak D call: TRBD1 (5 bases). This CDR3 region has 14 residues. Germline V gene data show CDR1 as MNHEY and CDR2 as SVGAGI. The V gene lost 2 bases and the J gene lost 5 bases, with 12 bases spanning the gap. The CDR3 sequence is CASSYQGLGTEAFF. The CDR3 DNA reads as TGTGCCAGCAGTTACCAGGGATTGGGGACTGAAGCTTTCTTT.